This TCR beta chain is from a study of neurological immune-mediated disorders. MiXCR, run by TCRdb on the 5' RACE reads, gives a single entry per CDR3 protein. The sample has 20,000 to 25,000 distinct CDR3 sequences; 5% to 7% are singletons. Unsorted libraries used 2 million PBMCs kept at -80 degrees C. This clonotype appeared many times. Its antigen is currently unknown. General observations from the study: In HTLV-1-associated myelopathy, TCR clonal expansion was greatest, whereas multiple sclerosis had the least, falling below healthy controls.

Germline loops: CDR1 MDHEN, CDR2 SYDVKM. V was trimmed by 4 bases and J by 2 bases, leaving 9 bases between them. The CDR3 runs to 14 residues. The sequence was obtained from a woman aged 35 to 49 in good health. The chain joins TRBV28 to TRBJ1-5, with D uncertain. The sequenced sample was PBMCs. The CDR3 nucleotides read TGTGCCAGCAGTTCCTGGGGAGGCAATCAGCCCCAGCATTTT. Its translation: CASSSWGGNQPQHF.